This is a list of T cell receptor beta chains from one sample in a study of blood T cell repertoires in COVID-19. Assay used: immunoSEQ multiplex PCR; TCRdb lists only in-frame clones, some missing. The table has fewer than 350,000 clones, 88% seen once. Sequenced sample: peripheral blood. These receptors were collected from a man aged 18-30 years with active or convalescent COVID-19. The CDR3 runs from the conserved cysteine through the conserved F or W. D genes are given only for firm matches. Rows may omit the clone size; those that give it use once, few, many or a size class.

J gene,D gene,clone size,V gene,CDR3 protein,CDR3 DNA
TRBJ2-1,TRBD2,-,TRBV10-3,CAISESGLAGAYNEQFF,TGTGCCATCAGTGAGTCGGGACTAGCGGGGGCATACAATGAGCAGTTCTTC
TRBJ2-7,-,-,TRBV7-8,CASSFGQSYEQYF,TGTGCCAGCAGCTTCGGACAGTCCTACGAGCAGTACTTC
TRBJ2-7,-,-,TRBV27,CASSLGGTAAYEQYF,TGTGCCAGCAGTTTAGGGGGGACAGCAGCCTACGAGCAGTACTTC
TRBJ2-1,TRBD2,once,TRBV6-5,CASRLGGSSYNEQFF,TGTGCCAGCAGACTCGGGGGGAGCTCCTACAATGAGCAGTTCTTC
TRBJ1-1,TRBD1,-,TRBV18,CASSPPGNRGMNTEAFF,TGTGCCAGCTCACCACCGGGGAACAGGGGGATGAACACTGAAGCTTTCTTT
TRBJ2-6,-,-,TRBV4-3,CASSQAWVLGQGGSGANVLTF,TGCGCCAGCAGCCAAGCTTGGGTACTTGGGCAGGGGGGTTCTGGGGCCAACGTCCTGACTTTC
TRBJ1-5,-,-,TRBV7-6,CASSLEGERNQPQHF,TGTGCCAGCAGCTTAGAAGGAGAACGGAATCAGCCCCAGCATTTT
TRBJ1-1,-,-,TRBV19,CASSTGGNTEAFF,TGTGCCAGTAGTACCGGAGGGAACACTGAAGCTTTCTTT
TRBJ2-3,-,-,TRBV15,CATSSPWRESNTQYF,TGTGCCACCAGCAGTCCTTGGCGGGAATCAAATACGCAGTATTTT
TRBJ1-2,-,-,TRBV24-1,CATSAYQGYTF,TGTGCCACCAGTGCATACCAGGGCTACACCTTC